The rows below give T cell receptor beta chains drawn from one sample of a study of shared clonotypes between healthy human individuals. Produced via immunoSEQ multiplex PCR; TCRdb's table is partial and in-frame only. The sample consists of more than 2 million clones, 85% to 95% of them appearing once. Sample: naive CD4+ T cells sorted from blood. These TCRs come from a man between 18 and 29 years old in good health. The CDR3 runs from the conserved cysteine through the conserved F or W. The D gene is left open where the match is weak.

J gene | V gene | D gene | CDR3 protein
TRBJ1-1 | TRBV28 | NA | CASSTPSRTDATEAFF
TRBJ2-7 | TRBV2 | NA | CASSRQEAHEQYF
TRBJ1-5 | TRBV15 | NA | CATSRDRGNSNQPQHF
TRBJ1-2 | TRBV10-2 | NA | CASVGTNEGYGYTF
TRBJ2-5 | TRBV10-3 | TRBD2 | CAISEGLAGVETQYF
TRBJ1-2 | TRBV27 | NA | CASTLQPYGYTF
TRBJ2-1 | TRBV29-1 | NA | CSVELGTYYNEQFF
TRBJ2-3 | TRBV5-6 | NA | CASSLSTDTQYF
TRBJ1-1 | TRBV6-5 | NA | CASSPPAGTEAFF
TRBJ1-4 | TRBV5-1 | NA | CASSRGGNEKLFF
TRBJ1-6 | TRBV27 | NA | CASRLGDGDNSPLHF
TRBJ1-4 | TRBV2 | TRBD1 | CASSEDRGQEKLFF
TRBJ1-2 | TRBV28 | TRBD1 | CASSSGQGYGYTF
TRBJ2-5 | TRBV27 | NA | CASSLSRGRSQYF
TRBJ1-6 | TRBV27 | NA | CASSSSGPPNWAPNSPLHF
TRBJ2-7 | TRBV19 | TRBD1 | CATREVGQGQYEQYF
TRBJ2-1 | TRBV6-5 | NA | CASSPGRNNEQFF
TRBJ1-2 | TRBV27 | NA | CASRAQGTYGYTF
TRBJ2-5 | TRBV28 | TRBD2 | CASSFGLAGGLETQYF
TRBJ1-1 | TRBV29-1 | NA | CSVAGVYGQVEAFF
TRBJ1-2 | TRBV7-2 | NA | CASSPDYGYTF
TRBJ2-7 | TRBV4-1 | TRBD2 | CASSQGGLAPAYEQYF